Each of the 17 T cell receptor beta chains below was sequenced from the same sample in a study of shared clonotypes between healthy human individuals. Libraries were prepared by immunoSEQ multiplex PCR; TCRdb keeps only in-frame clonotypes and omits some of them. The sample contains about 600,000 clones, roughly four fifths of which appear only once. Input material: PBMCs. Receptor source: a woman between 35 and 50 years old in good health. Some clones in this sample may be carry-over from other donors' samples.

In its sample, this clone was seen once. V is TRBV30 and J is TRBJ2-3; 7 bases line up with TRBD2. From germline, CDR1 is GTSNPN and CDR2 SVGIG (reference sequence). The CDR3 sequence is 16 residues long. Losses at the gene ends were 1 base for V and 0 bases for J; bases not matched to a gene: 7. The CDR3 protein is CAWSGGLTPSTDTQYF. The CDR3 DNA follows: TGTGCCTGGAGTGGGGGACTAACCCCCAGCACAGATACGCAGTATTTT.

V gene TRBV7-6 combines with J gene TRBJ2-7, with D tentatively TRBD1 (5 bases). Germline CDR1 and CDR2: SGHVS and FNYEAQ. Trimming removed 1 base at V and 2 bases at J, with 9 bases between. The CDR3 runs 14 residues. For the CDR3, the DNA is TGTGCCAGCAGCTTAGAGGCAGGGACCTACGAGCAGTACTTC. This gives the protein CASSLEAGTYEQYF.

This clone was detected many times. The chain employs TRBV2 and TRBJ2-7; D unclear. Germline CDR1 SNHLY, CDR2 FYNNEI. With 0 bases removed from V and 3 bases from J, the gap between germline ends came to 3 bases. The CDR3 extends over 12 amino acids. CDR3 sequence reads: CASSEALYEQYF. The CDR3 coding sequence is TGTGCCAGCAGTGAAGCCCTCTACGAGCAGTACTTC.

The gene calls are TRBV6-4 and TRBJ2-2; 8 bases agree with TRBD1. The CDR3 consists of 16 residues. The germline gives CDR1 MRHNA, CDR2 SNTAGT. V gave up 5 bases and J gave up 5 bases; unmatched junction bases: 10. CDR3 DNA sequence: TGTGCCAGCAGTCCTTCGGGGACAGGTGGGACCGGGGAGCTGTTTTTT. Its translation is CASSPSGTGGTGELFF.

The chain couples TRBV9 to TRBJ2-1, with a possible D match to TRBD1 (6 bases). V was pared by 3 bases and J by 4 bases, with 20 bases between. CDR1 is SGDLS and CDR2 is YYNGEE in the germline V gene. There are 17 residues in the CDR3. CDR3 in amino acids: CASSGLVRGSSYNEQFF. In nucleotides, the CDR3 is TGTGCCAGCAGCGGACTGGTGAGGGGGAGCTCATACAATGAGCAGTTCTTC.

This clone was observed a single time. This chain joins TRBV28 and TRBJ1-2; D is unresolved. The CDR3 sequence is 16 residues long. V lost 1 base and J lost 7, with 19 bases in between. Germline lookup yields CDR1 MDHEN and CDR2 SYDVKM. CDR3 in amino acids: CASSLSLLPGVGGYTF. The CDR3 DNA reads TGTGCCAGCAGTTTATCCCTTCTCCCCGGGGTTGGTGGCTACACCTTC.

The chain recombines TRBV27 with TRBJ2-1, with 9 bases that match TRBD2. The V and J ends lost 5 bases and 0 bases, in that order; junction bases with no gene match: 20. CDR1 and CDR2 (germline): MNHEY, SMNVEV (reference sequence). The length of the CDR3 is 21 residues. The CDR3 DNA reads TGTGCCAGCAGTCACCCCTCGAGGTTGGCGGGAGGGGGCTTCTCCTACAATGAGCAGTTCTTC. The encoded protein is CASSHPSRLAGGGFSYNEQFF.

On this clone: Within the sample, other DNA sequences also encode this same CDR3. CDR3 region: CASSAQGNTEAFF. The DNA for the CDR3 is TGTGCCAGCAGTGCTCAAGGGAACACTGAAGCTTTCTTT. The chain recombines TRBV2 with TRBJ1-1; no firm D call. This CDR3 spans 13 amino acids. The germline gives CDR1 SNHLY, CDR2 FYNNEI. V was pared by 4 bases and J by 1 base, with 7 bases between. Together with reference TRBV2 and TRBJ1-1, the CDR3 gives the full variable domain: EPEVTQTPSHQVTQMGQEVILRCVPISNHLYFYWYRQILGQKVEFLVSFYNNEISEKSEIFDDQFSVERPDGSNFTLKIRSTKLEDSAMYFCASSAQGNTEAFFGQGTRLTVV.

The rearrangement links TRBV5-1 to TRBJ2-3; the match to TRBD2 covers 7 bases. The CDR3 sequence is 17 residues long. Trimming removed 0 bases from V and 2 bases from J; junction bases left unmatched: 9. The germline gives CDR1 SGHRS, CDR2 YFSETQ. The CDR3 coding sequence is TGCGCCAGCAGCTTGGCCGTGTCGGGACTAACCACAGATACGCAGTATTTT. Translating it yields CASSLAVSGLTTDTQYF.

This clone was seen once. The chain is built from TRBV4-1 and TRBJ2-5; 8 nucleotides align to TRBD1. The J call may be wrong; the DNA end is better matched by TRBJ2-7. Germline V gene lookup returns CDR1 MGHRA and CDR2 YSYEKL. The CDR3 runs 15 residues. CDR3 coding DNA: TGCGCCAGCAGCCTCGCATCGGGACAGGTTTTCGAGCAGTACTTC. It yields the protein CASSLASGQVFEQYF.

To note about this clone: Lacking the conserved final phenylalanine or tryptophan, this CDR3 likely reflects a read error. The DNA is omitted, as the CDR3 cannot be located on it reliably, and the CDR3 follows TCRdb's listing. This chain connects TRBV13 to TRBJ1-3; no DNA check was done on the table's D call, TRBD1. Per the germline V gene, CDR1 is PRHDT and CDR2 is FYEKMQ (reference sequence). The CDR3 is 11 residues long, ends included. CDR3 amino acids: CASSLVSWQSL.

Turning to this clone: This likely stems from a read error, as it lies one base from a far larger clone. The chain carries TRBV11-1 and TRBJ2-7; 7 bases are shared with TRBD2. The length of the CDR3 is 15 residues. The germline CDR1 and CDR2 sequences are SGHAT and FQDESV (reference sequence). The CDR3 region has the DNA TGTGCCAGCACTACGATGGGAGGGCCCACCTACGAGCGGTACTTC. Encoded protein: CASTTMGGPTYERYF.

The rearrangement links TRBV18 to TRBJ1-1; D unclear. V was shortened by 3 bases and J by 1 base, with 9 bases between the two germline ends. CDR1 is KGHSH, CDR2 LQKENI, per germline. The length of the CDR3 is 14 residues. The CDR3 is CASSPTTENTEAFF. In DNA, the CDR3 is TGTGCCAGCTCACCTACGACGGAGAACACTGAAGCTTTCTTT.

This clone came up a few times. The chain links TRBV5-1 to TRBJ2-7; the D call may be TRBD1 or TRBD2 (5 bases each). The CDR3 spans 14 residues. Trimming stripped 4 bases from V and 4 bases from J, with 15 bases between. CDR1 SGHRS and CDR2 YFSETQ come from the germline V gene. The CDR3 reads CASSPPGTHYEQYF. CDR3 DNA sequence: TGCGCCAGCAGCCCCCCAGGGACGCATTACGAGCAGTACTTC.

J is TRBJ1-5 and V is TRBV20-1; D call uncertain. This CDR3 region has 11 residues. With 5 bases removed from V and 4 bases from J, the gap between germline ends came to 6 bases. Per germline, CDR1 DFQATT and CDR2 SNEGSKA (reference sequence). In DNA form, the CDR3 reads TGCAGTGCTGGAATAAATCAGCCCCAGCATTTT. Encoded protein: CSAGINQPQHF.

This clone was counted only a few times. The chain links TRBV9 to TRBJ2-3; D is unclear. Germline V gene sequence: CDR1 SGDLS, CDR2 YYNGEE. V lost 3 bases and J lost 4, with 12 bases in between. This CDR3 spans 14 amino acids. The chain's CDR3 is CASSAALASDTQYF. The CDR3 DNA is TGTGCCAGCAGCGCGGCTCTGGCTTCAGATACGCAGTATTTT.

V and J are TRBV7-2 and TRBJ1-3; 7 bases map to TRBD1. Per germline, CDR1 SGHTA and CDR2 FQGNSA. The J segment lost 4 bases and the V segment lost 0 bases, leaving 6 bases of the junction unmatched. The CDR3 is 16 residues long. The CDR3 DNA follows: TGTGCCAGCAGCTTAGCCTCGACAGGGTACGGAAACACCATATATTTT. It codes for CASSLASTGYGNTIYF.